A single sample is the source of the 27 T cell receptor beta chains below, sequenced in a study of cytotoxic CD8 clonotypes in ibrutinib-treated CLL. Assay: immunoSEQ multiplex PCR; the TCRdb copy retains only in-frame clones and omits some. Found here are under 300,000 clones, roughly four fifths of them singletons; the top ten hold around 6%. The source was PBMCs, collected at disease progression, from a patient treated with ibrutinib. The source of these receptors is a human donor with chronic lymphocytic leukemia.

The chain couples TRBV6-5 to TRBJ2-3; 13 bases map to TRBD2. The CDR3 has 15 amino acids. Germline V gene sequence: CDR1 MNHEY, CDR2 SVGAGI. The V gene end was trimmed by 5 bases and the J gene end by 5 bases; junction bases not matched to a gene: 4. CDR3 in DNA: TGTGCCAGCAGTAGACTAGCGGGAGGAATAGATACGCAGTATTTT. This encodes CASSRLAGGIDTQYF.

The J gene is TRBJ2-2, the V gene TRBV28; tentative D call: TRBD1 (8 bases). Between the trimmed V and J ends, which lost 4 bases and 4 bases, there was a span of 13 bases. Germline V gene lookup returns CDR1 MDHEN and CDR2 SYDVKM. This CDR3 has 15 residues. The CDR3 coding sequence is TGTGCCAGCAGTTCGGACAGGGAGGGCACCGGGGAGCTGTTTTTT. This sequence encodes CASSSDREGTGELFF.

J is TRBJ2-2 and V is TRBV5-4, with TRBD2 matching 10 bases. Germline loops: CDR1 SGHNT, CDR2 YYREEE (reference sequence). The trim removed 4 bases at V and 8 bases at J, leaving 8 bases unmatched. The CDR3 length is 15 residues. CDR3 protein: CASSPGLAAVGELFF. CDR3 nucleotides: TGTGCCAGCAGCCCTGGACTAGCGGCAGTAGGGGAGCTGTTTTTT.

V and J are TRBV5-1 and TRBJ2-7; a weak D match, TRBD1 (6 bases). Trimming removed 3 bases from V and 3 bases from J, with 16 bases in between. CDR1 and CDR2 (germline): SGHRS, YFSETQ. There are 15 residues in the CDR3. DNA of the CDR3: TGCGCCAGCAGCTGGGACACCCTACGAAACTACGAGCAGTACTTC. This translates into CASSWDTLRNYEQYF.

This chain connects TRBV29-1 to TRBJ2-3; 7 bases map to TRBD1. The CDR3 is 16 residues long. The V gene's germline CDR1 is SQVTM and CDR2 ANQGSEA. Trimming removed 1 base from V and 2 bases from J; junction bases left unmatched: 9. In DNA form, the CDR3 reads TGCAGCGTTGAAGGATCCGGGACAGCCATCACAGATACGCAGTATTTT. Amino acid sequence: CSVEGSGTAITDTQYF.

This clone was counted only a few times. This chain uses TRBV23-1 with TRBJ1-5; no reliable D call. TRBV23-1 is sorted into the ORF group, with uncertain function. This CDR3 has 13 residues. V shed 0 bases and J shed 5 bases, with 5 bases lying between them. The CDR3 is CASSQSKDQPQHF. The CDR3 DNA follows: TGCGCCAGCAGTCAATCGAAGGATCAGCCCCAGCATTTT.

The CDR3 spells CASSLPTRTSTDTQYF. The DNA of the CDR3 is TGCGCCAGCAGCTTGCCAACACGAACGAGCACAGATACGCAGTATTTT. The J gene is TRBJ2-3, the V gene TRBV5-1, with D unresolved. Trimming took 1 base from V and 0 from J, leaving 12 bases between them. The CDR3 has 16 residues. Germline V CDR1 and CDR2: SGHRS, YFSETQ.

This chain joins TRBV5-1 and TRBJ2-4; the D is unclear. V dropped 2 bases and J dropped 8 bases, with 14 bases sitting between them. Germline CDR1 reads SGHRS; CDR2 reads YFSETQ. The CDR3 covers 14 residues. CDR3 DNA: TGCGCCAGCAGCTTCTCATCCATATCGGACATTCAGTACTTC. Encoded protein: CASSFSSISDIQYF.

The CDR3 sequence is CASSRWGEKLFF. CDR3 DNA sequence: TGTGCCAGTAGTAGGTGGGGTGAAAAACTGTTTTTT. The gene calls are TRBV19 and TRBJ1-4; no definite D call. In germline, CDR1 is LNHDA, CDR2 SQIVND (reference sequence). The CDR3 runs to 12 residues. The V end lost 4 bases, the J end lost 7 bases, and 7 bases lay between the germline ends.

The chain is built from TRBV7-9 and TRBJ2-2; 8 bases fit TRBD1. Unmatched junction bases numbered 6, after V lost 6 bases and J lost 0 bases. CDR3 size: 16 residues. CDR1 is SEHNR, CDR2 FQNEAQ, per germline (reference sequence). The CDR3 is CASSPGTGPNTGELFF. The CDR3 nucleotides read TGTGCCAGCAGTCCCGGGACAGGACCGAACACCGGGGAGCTGTTTTTT.

The CDR3 protein is CASSWGLTSGRVRTGELFF. CDR3 nucleotide sequence: TGTGCCAGCAGCTGGGGGTTGACTAGCGGGAGAGTAAGGACCGGGGAGCTGTTTTTT. V usage is TRBV5-4 and J usage is TRBJ2-2; TRBD2 aligns across 12 bases. Germline loops: CDR1 SGHNT, CDR2 YYREEE (reference sequence). The CDR3 spans 19 residues. Trimming cost V 3 bases and J 5 bases; bases outside gene matches: 14.

This chain connects TRBV7-3 to TRBJ2-2; D is unresolved. The CDR3 totals 14 residues. Trimming cost V 3 bases and J 2 bases, with 7 bases left between them. CDR1 and CDR2 (germline): SGHTA, FQGTGA. CDR3: CASSFDGNTGELFF. The CDR3 nucleotides are TGTGCCAGCAGCTTTGACGGAAACACCGGGGAGCTGTTTTTT.

This chain joins TRBV19 and TRBJ2-1, with D maybe TRBD2 (6 bases). CDR1 and CDR2 from the germline V gene are LNHDA and SQIVND (reference sequence). The V end was cut by 7 bases, the J end by 0 bases, with 16 bases between. The CDR3 sequence is 16 residues long. CDR3 bases: TGTGCCAGTAAGGACTATTCGGGGAGCTCCTACAATGAGCAGTTCTTC. Amino acid sequence: CASKDYSGSSYNEQFF.

This sequence joins TRBV10-1 and TRBJ2-7; 7 bases are shared with TRBD1. Germline V gives CDR1 WNHNN, CDR2 SYGVQD (reference sequence). V was clipped by 4 bases and J by 2 bases; unmatched bases: 8. The CDR3 is 15 amino acids. CDR3 nucleotide sequence: TGCGCCAGCAGTGCTTACAGGGGCCCAACCTACGAGCAGTACTTC. This codes for CASSAYRGPTYEQYF.

There are a few counts of this clone. The chain couples TRBV29-1 to TRBJ1-2; 7 bases line up with TRBD1. Germline V gene sequence: CDR1 SQVTM, CDR2 ANQGSEA. This CDR3 has 13 residues. The V and J ends lost 2 bases and 5 bases, in that order; junction bases with no gene match: 5. The CDR3 DNA reads TGCAGCGTTGAAAGTGACAGGGTGTATGGCTACACCTTC. Translated: CSVESDRVYGYTF.

This sequence joins TRBV13 and TRBJ1-4; 7 bases align to TRBD1. Germline loops: CDR1 PRHDT, CDR2 FYEKMQ (reference sequence). V shed 10 bases and J 8 bases; nucleotides not matched to a gene: 10. The length of the CDR3 is 13 residues. CDR3 in amino acids: CATNNRGGEKLFF. As DNA, the CDR3 is TGTGCCACAAATAACAGGGGTGGAGAAAAACTGTTTTTT.

The chain employs TRBV2 and TRBJ2-7; 10 bases agree with TRBD1. In germline, CDR1 is SNHLY, CDR2 FYNNEI. Trimming took 2 bases from V and 2 from J; bases not matched to a gene: 3. CDR3 length equals 15 residues. The CDR3 DNA reads as TGTGCCAGCAGTGAACTTGGGACAGGGGCCTACGAGCAGTACTTC. This encodes CASSELGTGAYEQYF.

This clone was picked up one time. CDR3 sequence: CAGGASTDTQYF. CDR3 DNA: TGTGCAGGGGGTGCTAGCACAGATACGCAGTATTTT. V usage is TRBV7-9 and J usage is TRBJ2-3, with D tentatively TRBD1 (6 bases). The CDR3 spans 12 residues. CDR1 is SEHNR, CDR2 FQNEAQ, per germline (reference sequence).

The chain has TRBV28 and TRBJ2-1; 11 bases agree with TRBD2. The CDR3 contains 17 residues. Germline loops: CDR1 MDHEN, CDR2 SYDVKM. J was trimmed by 6 bases and V by 1 base; bases with no gene match: 8. The CDR3 is CASSLLGLAGGSNEQFF. CDR3 nucleotide sequence: TGTGCCAGCAGTTTATTGGGTCTAGCGGGAGGATCCAATGAGCAGTTCTTC.

This chain uses TRBV7-2 with TRBJ2-1; 12 bases align to TRBD2. Germline trimming cut 6 bases from V and 4 bases from J; bases unmatched to any gene: 4. The V gene's germline CDR1 is SGHTA and CDR2 FQGNSA. The CDR3 runs to 15 residues. The CDR3 spells CASRPSGREYNEQFF. The CDR3 coding sequence is TGTGCCAGCAGGCCTAGCGGGAGGGAATACAATGAGCAGTTCTTC.

The gene calls are TRBV5-1 and TRBJ2-2; weak D call: TRBD2 (6 bases). The CDR3 has 15 residues. The germline V gene has CDR1 SGHRS and CDR2 YFSETQ. V was trimmed by 3 bases and J by 4 bases, leaving 13 bases between them. In nucleotides, the CDR3 is TGCGCCAGCAGCTCTTACGGGGGAGCCACCGGGGAGCTGTTTTTT. Its protein product is CASSSYGGATGELFF.

The CDR3 loop is CSVEGEGTEAFF. The CDR3 bases are TGCAGCGTTGAGGGGGAGGGCACTGAAGCTTTCTTT. The V gene is TRBV29-1, the J gene TRBJ1-1; perhaps TRBD1 as D (5 bases). The CDR3 has 12 amino acids. Per germline, CDR1 SQVTM and CDR2 ANQGSEA. V lost 3 bases, J lost 4 bases, and 9 bases lay in between. The full variable domain, with the rest looked up from reference TRBV29-1 and TRBJ1-1, is SAVISQKPSRDICQRGTSLTIQCQVDSQVTMMFWYRQQPGQSLTLIATANQGSEATYESGFVIDKFPISRPNLTFSTLTVSNMSPEDSSIYLCSVEGEGTEAFFGQGTRLTVV.

V gene TRBV19 combines with J gene TRBJ2-7, with 7 bases matching TRBD1. CDR3 length: 15 amino acids. The J segment lost 2 bases and the V segment lost 5 bases, leaving 9 bases of the junction unmatched. Per the germline V gene, CDR1 is LNHDA and CDR2 is SQIVND (reference sequence). The CDR3 bases are TGTGCCAGTAGTTCGACGCCGGGACAGACCTACGAGCAGTACTTC. Protein product: CASSSTPGQTYEQYF.

This chain connects TRBV11-2 to TRBJ2-1; D ambiguous. Germline values: CDR1 SGHAT, CDR2 FQNNGV. Trimming cost V 1 base and J 6 bases, with 16 bases left between them. This CDR3 region has 16 residues. The CDR3 DNA is TGTGCCAGCAGCTTAGTATGGCTAGTTGACGGCAATGAGCAGTTCTTC. It codes for CASSLVWLVDGNEQFF. The variable domain in full, with the rest retrieved from reference TRBV11-2 and TRBJ2-1, is EAGVAQSPRYKIIEKRQSVAFWCNPISGHATLYWYQQILGQGPKLLIQFQNNGVVDDSQLPKDRFSAERLKGVDSTLKIQPAKLEDSAVYLCASSLVWLVDGNEQFFGPGTRLTVL.

The sample holds a few counts of this clone. The chain employs TRBV29-1 and TRBJ2-1; 9 bases map to TRBD2. Germline V lookup: CDR1 SQVTM, CDR2 ANQGSEA. Losses at the gene ends were 6 bases for V and 6 bases for J; bases not matched to a gene: 3. The CDR3 length is 12 residues. The CDR3 DNA reads TGCAGCGTCCCGACTAGCGGCAATGAGCAGTTCTTC. Protein product: CSVPTSGNEQFF.

The rearrangement uses TRBV2 and TRBJ2-1; 11 positions match TRBD2. The V gene's germline CDR1 is SNHLY and CDR2 FYNNEI. V was pared by 6 bases and J by 7 bases, with 8 bases of the junction left unmatched. The CDR3 extends over 15 amino acids. The CDR3 sequence: CASSSTSGAGNEQFF. The CDR3 DNA reads TGTGCCAGCAGCTCGACTAGCGGGGCGGGTAATGAGCAGTTCTTC.

V usage is TRBV5-1 and J usage is TRBJ2-7; a possible D gene is TRBD2 (5 bases). V dropped 4 bases and J dropped 3 bases, with 11 bases sitting between them. The CDR3 sequence is 13 residues long. Germline V gene lookup returns CDR1 SGHRS and CDR2 YFSETQ. This CDR3 reads CASSAGSGYEQYF. The CDR3 nucleotides read TGCGCCAGCAGCGCGGGCTCGGGCTACGAGCAGTACTTC.